Presented here are 6 T cell receptor beta chains from one specimen sequenced in a study of human T cells and chemical hapten exposure listed by TCRdb under 2021. What this sample's time point label stands for: patch test 2, 6 weeks after DPC sensitization. Read against the paper, the sample's treatment or condition label means: therapeutic diphenylcyclopropenone sensitization with weekly scalp DPC. The library was generated by RACE. Sequencing was performed on a NextSeq 500. The public reads were reanalyzed by TCRdb: fastp trimming at Q25, MiXCR alignment, in-frame beta chains only. CDR3 protein sequences are deduplicated, and each keeps its most common genes and DNA. The sample yields about 100,000 distinct CDR3 sequences; 9.5% to 12% were counted once. The top ten constitute about 3% of the sample. The sample in question was whole blood, obtained in connection with sensitization to the hapten diphenylcyclopropenone (DPC). The receptors derive from a woman aged 40 to 49 with alopecia areata. Some clones in this sample may be carry-over from other donors' samples.

This clonotype occurred a few times. This chain connects TRBV28 to TRBJ1-5, with D possibly TRBD1 on 5 matching bases. Germline V lookup: CDR1 MDHEN, CDR2 SYDVKM. V dropped 6 bases and J dropped 0 bases, with 18 bases sitting between them. The CDR3 runs to 17 residues. The CDR3: CASRWGNSRYSNQPQHF. The CDR3 nucleotides read TGTGCCAGCAGATGGGGGAACAGCCGATATAGCAATCAGCCCCAGCATTTT.

The rearrangement links TRBV6-2 or TRBV6-3 to TRBJ1-1; D gene uncertain. The V gene lost 0 bases and the J gene lost 0 bases, with 11 bases spanning the gap. This CDR3 has 16 residues. Germline assignment: CDR1 MNHEY and CDR2 SVGEGT. The CDR3 DNA follows: TGTGCCAGCAGTTACTCGGCAGGAAGCGTGAACACTGAAGCTTTCTTT. Translation gives CASSYSAGSVNTEAFF.

The V and J genes are TRBV24-1 and TRBJ2-1, with 7 bases matching TRBD2. CDR1 and CDR2 (germline): KGHDR, SFDVKD. The trim removed 6 bases at V and 6 bases at J, leaving 10 bases unmatched. This CDR3 is 15 amino acids long. The CDR3 is CATSPRGGDLNEQFF. CDR3 sequence (DNA): TGTGCCACCAGTCCCCGCGGGGGAGATCTCAATGAGCAGTTCTTC.

This clonotype has only a few counts. The rearrangement joins TRBV18 to TRBJ2-7; 7 nucleotides match TRBD2. Germline trimming cut 3 bases from V and 3 bases from J; bases unmatched to any gene: 2. The CDR3 length is 13 residues. CDR1 is KGHSH and CDR2 is LQKENI in the germline V gene. CDR3 DNA sequence: TGTGCCAGCTCACCCGGGACTAACTACGAGCAGTACTTC. It yields the protein CASSPGTNYEQYF.

This clonotype was counted between two and nine times. CDR3 in amino acids: CASSPLSGAIYNEQFF. The DNA of the CDR3 is TGTGCCAGCTCACCACTGTCAGGGGCGATTTACAATGAGCAGTTCTTC. This chain connects TRBV18 to TRBJ2-1; TRBD1 might be the D (6 bases). The CDR3 runs 16 residues. V dropped 1 base and J dropped 4 bases, with 14 bases sitting between them. Germline values: CDR1 KGHSH, CDR2 LQKENI.

The V gene is TRBV28, the J gene TRBJ1-2; maybe TRBD1 (6 bases). The CDR3 extends over 14 amino acids. Germline V gene data show CDR1 as MDHEN and CDR2 as SYDVKM. The V and J ends lost 6 bases and 7 bases respectively, with 18 bases between them. The CDR3 spells CASRPLTGVGGYTF. Here the CDR3 DNA reads TGTGCCAGCAGGCCCCTGACAGGAGTGGGTGGCTACACCTTC.